Below, one T cell receptor (beta chain) is given with its context. These data come from a study of blood T cell repertoires in COVID-19. About the research overall: Sites in the United States, Italy and Spain provided acute and convalescent COVID-19 samples.

Seattle enrolled patients during active infection and tracked them longitudinally. The V gene's germline CDR1 is KGHDR and CDR2 SFDVKD. The CDR3 runs 17 residues. Trimming took off 1 base at V and 0 bases at J, with 12 bases between the two ends. Here immunoSEQ multiplex PCR was the method, and the copy in TCRdb shows in-frame clones only, minus some. Of 150,000 to 200,000 clones listed, approximately 93% are singletons. This chain uses TRBV24-1 with TRBJ2-4, with a possible D match to TRBD1 (6 bases). The source is a woman in her fifties or sixties with COVID-19, enrolled during active disease. What was sequenced was peripheral blood. CDR3 sequence (DNA): TGTGCCACCAGTGATTTCCGGGACACCCTAGCCAAAAACATTCAGTACTTC. Translation: CATSDFRDTLAKNIQYF.